This T cell receptor beta chain came from a study of cytomegalovirus exposure and HLA in healthy donors (dated by TCRdb to 2017 to 2019). Turning to the overall study: An earlier analysis of roughly 500 of the donors reported about 290 Gb of sequence data and 100 million to 130 million unique TCR beta sequences from about 179 million T cells. An early release that covered 500 to 800 HLA-typed donors contained around 330 gigabases of sequencing data and tens of millions of unique TCR sequences. Among the roughly 390 genotyped donors, approximately 77% belonged to the genetic ancestry cluster associated with self-reported Caucasian donors. The study aimed to test whether signatures of past pathogen exposure could be identified by cataloging public T cell receptors. The T cell repertoires of 550 to 850 subjects were profiled by immunosequencing and related to cytomegalovirus serostatus. A separate validation cohort of over a hundred different subjects was used in addition to the roughly 700-subject first cohort. High-throughput TCR immunosequencing, statistical association of individual TCRs with disease status, and machine learning were combined to predict cytomegalovirus infection status. In a later analysis, previously published TCR beta repertoires from several hundred donors were re-analyzed and high-resolution HLA genotyping was added so that TCR occurrence patterns could be studied. Rather than using new phenotypic data, the later analysis identified candidate immune exposures from TCR beta sequences and from how often those sequences occurred across donors. An earlier analysis of 587 of the donors used high-throughput TCR beta sequencing to judge whether each TCR beta V gene segment behaved as functional or pseudogenic. Donor age, sex, ethnicity and CMV serostatus were collected together with the repertoire data. Genome-wide SNP genotypes for about 60% of the roughly 670 donors were used in a later genetic analysis, which treated that subset as a discovery cohort. Every repertoire in the discovery cohort had been generated on one and the same sequencing platform. Both class I and class II loci were covered by HLA typing, at four-digit resolution. The number of typed donors differed by locus: roughly 629-640 for A, B, C, DRB1 and DQB1; 522 for DQA1; approximately 600 for DPA1; and roughly 450 for DPB1. Roughly five DR-DQ haplotypes were treated as single units for association and clustering because of strong linkage in the cohort. On average, roughly 250,000 unique TCR beta nucleotide sequences were sequenced per donor among some 420 genotyped donors of the cohort, with around 19% of those sequences being non-productive. The investigation overall reported the following: At a false discovery rate of 0.05, a later analysis linked fewer than 20,000 TCR beta sequences to specific HLA alleles. In a later genetic analysis, fewer N-insertions in productive TCRs were reported among donors in an Asian-associated ancestry cluster than the roughly 700-donor mean. An earlier analysis of some 590 of the donors showed that most TCR beta V segments appeared in productive rearrangements either about 87% or about 30% of the time, which broadly matched IMGT annotations. In the study, some 180 TCR beta chains were listed as associated with cytomegalovirus. In a later analysis, the rate of TCR association differed among HLA loci, with DRB1 alleles having the most associated TCRs and HLA-C alleles having the fewest. It was suggested by the authors that the approach could potentially be generalized to other disease states and immunological phenotypes. The only immune exposure information available for the cohort was CMV serostatus. When HLA alleles, especially DR and DQ, strongly co-occurred, TCR associations were difficult to assign to individual alleles. Most TCR sequences were observed very rarely across donors, whereas some public TCRs were present in many individuals. Linkage disequilibrium might explain the correlated functional status among segregating V segments, but an unknown experimental factor could not be excluded. In a later genetic analysis, a missense DCLRE1C variant was associated with V-gene and J-gene trimming of TCR beta chains, and the association was replicated in an independent cohort. Because HLA typing was unavailable for some donors at each locus, only the typed subset was used in association tests. In a later analysis, HLA-associated TCR beta chains were found to be more clonally expanded and to have lower generation probabilities than equally common non-associated chains. In vitro tests confirmed that a few of the cytomegalovirus-associated TCR beta chains recognize cytomegalovirus antigens. The sequencing pipeline was judged likely to have produced a cluster of highly shared sequence variants as a technical artifact. The 87-base-pair reads could not distinguish some IMGT-functional V segments, including TRBV6-2 and TRBV6-3, so those segments were excluded. A further reported finding was that TCR beta sequences accurately predicted the HLA-A and HLA-B alleles for most subjects in the first cohort. A later analysis found that most CMV-associated TCR beta chains appeared HLA-restricted, with HLA associations seemingly driven largely by CMV exposure. The classifier was reported to diagnose cytomegalovirus status with high specificity and sensitivity in both the original cohort and the validation cohort. Sequencing depth was assumed to be roughly uniform across donors in the presence/absence analyses, though that assumption may not hold. In this cohort, only TCR beta chains were sequenced, and detectable features were limited by the absence of alpha or paired-chain data. According to a later analysis, parvovirus B19, influenza, CMV and Epstein-Barr virus appeared linked to several top co-occurrence clusters. The earlier analysis of nearly 600 of the donors excluded seventeen rarely observed V segments, including chromosome 9 orphons, because counts were too low.

Sequences SGHRS (CDR1) and YFSETQ (CDR2) are obtained from the germline V gene. CDR3 length: 15 amino acids, cysteine to phenylalanine. Kept here is only the CDR3 DNA, which spans 45 bases and is read in frame from base 1. The cohort consisted of hundreds of healthy bone marrow donors. At the time of sampling, all cohort members were nominally healthy, though unrecorded immune exposures were likely present. The donor tested CMV seropositive and was one of the 289 seropositive cohort members. Each donor provided a peripheral blood sample, and peripheral blood mononuclear cells were used for TCR beta sequencing. Genomic DNA extraction from the blood cell samples was performed with the Qiagen DNeasy Blood Extraction Kit. With respect to this clone: Its antigen remains undetermined. No much larger clonotype is one base removed from it; base qualities were not supplied.

Library construction relied on the immunoSEQ multiplex PCR assay. The multiplex PCR relied on a mix of 60 forward primers for TCR Vbeta segments and 13 reverse primers for TCR Jbeta segments. Amplification of the CDR3 region of rearranged TCR beta genes was performed with a multiplex PCR assay on genomic DNA. The amplified TCR beta libraries were sequenced on the Illumina HiSeq System as 87-base-pair reads. In the original analysis: Across the 640 or so repertoires, a later analysis counted tens of millions of unique TCR beta chains, roughly 11 million of which were shared by at least two donors. To remove PCR and sequencing errors, raw reads were error-corrected and collapsed into unique sequences using a nearest-neighbor algorithm that merged closely related sequences. Alignment of CDR3 sequences to IMGT reference sequences was used to assign V, D and J gene segments. For a sequence to be retained, at least a six-nucleotide match to both a V gene segment and a J gene segment was required. Rearrangements were classified as productive when the CDR3 lacked stop codons and remained in frame with V and J, and all other rearrangements were classified as non-productive. CDR3 was defined by IMGT convention, running from the second conserved V-encoded cysteine to the conserved J-encoded phenylalanine. The earlier analysis of about 590 of the donors excluded sequences that lacked an unambiguous match to a single V gene segment. In an earlier analysis of approximately 610 of the donors, V segments were called functional above 56.7% productive rearrangements and were called segregating when the between-donor standard deviation exceeded 5%. A statistical classification framework was built for diagnosing cytomegalovirus status from the catalog of TCR beta chain sequences. In a later analysis, TCR nucleotide sequences were compared against IMGT/GENE-DB human TR gene sequences so that V and J genes could be assigned. Using the TCRdist pipeline, a later analysis assigned CDR3 sequences along with most-parsimonious VDJ recombination scenarios. In a later analysis, every TCR beta chain was defined by the combination of its CDR3 amino acid sequence and its V-gene family, and reads without a unique V-gene family were dropped. A later analysis removed several hundred highly shared, low-generation-probability nucleotide sequences to deal with suspected cross-contamination and a sequencing artifact. In a later analysis, a clonal expansion index for each public chain was calculated from normalized within-repertoire ranks of inferred template counts. Generation probabilities in a later analysis came from a VDJ recombination model fitted to out-of-frame rearrangements, and those results were checked against IGoR. In a later analysis, TCR-TCR, TCR-HLA and TCR-CMV co-occurrence was scored with hypergeometric tests, and a repertoire-size bias correction was applied to TCR pairs. False discovery rates were estimated in a later analysis by permuting HLA or CMV assignments 20 times. A later analysis grouped co-occurring TCRs with DBSCAN, adding TCRdist sequence similarity when clustering within HLA-allele-positive subsets. Repertoires with fewer than 30,000 or more than 120,000 public chains, plus five repertoires with anomalous nucleotide sharing, were excluded from co-occurrence clustering. In TCRdb, the immuneACCESS table is reduced to in-frame sequences with V and J assigned. These tables do not hold every clone; where another copy was compared, an unresolved V gene accounts for under half, and the others remain unexplained. V, J and clone size derive from that table, while D and trimming were established from the DNA sequence. The sample table records about 76,000 clones; roughly 76% of these occur just once. About an eighth of the sample comes from the top ten.

Sequenced: PBMCs. This receptor was taken from a male donor in good health and CMV-seropositive. Recombination connected TRBV5-1 to TRBJ2-5; TRBD2 lines up with 12 middle nucleotides. The J call is in doubt because the DNA end fits TRBJ2-7 better. The DNA sequence follows: TGCGCCAGCAGCTTGCTAGCGGGAGGGCCCTACGAGCAGTACTTC. Its product reads: CASSLLAGGPYEQYF.